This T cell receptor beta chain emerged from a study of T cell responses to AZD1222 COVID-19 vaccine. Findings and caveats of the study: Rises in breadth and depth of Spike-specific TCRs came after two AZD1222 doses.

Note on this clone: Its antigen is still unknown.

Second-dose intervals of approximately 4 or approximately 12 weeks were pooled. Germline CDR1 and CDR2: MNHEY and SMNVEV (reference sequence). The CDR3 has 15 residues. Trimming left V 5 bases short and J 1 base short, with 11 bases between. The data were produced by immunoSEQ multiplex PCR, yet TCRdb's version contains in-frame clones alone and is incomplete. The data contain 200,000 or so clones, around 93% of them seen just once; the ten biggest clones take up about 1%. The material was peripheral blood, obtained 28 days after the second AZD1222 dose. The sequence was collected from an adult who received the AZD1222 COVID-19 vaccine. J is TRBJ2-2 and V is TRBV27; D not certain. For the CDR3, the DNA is TGTGCCAGCAGTCCCACTGGAAGGAACACCGGGGAGCTGTTTTTT. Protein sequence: CASSPTGRNTGELFF.